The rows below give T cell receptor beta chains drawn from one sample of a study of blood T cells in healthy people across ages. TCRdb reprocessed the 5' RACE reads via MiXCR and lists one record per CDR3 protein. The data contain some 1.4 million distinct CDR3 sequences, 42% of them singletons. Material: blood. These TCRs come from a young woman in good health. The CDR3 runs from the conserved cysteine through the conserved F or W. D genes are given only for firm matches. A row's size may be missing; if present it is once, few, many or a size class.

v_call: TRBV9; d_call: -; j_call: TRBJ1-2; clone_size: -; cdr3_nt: TGTGCCAGCAGCGGGCCGAAAGGCTACACCTTC; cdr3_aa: CASSGPKGYTF
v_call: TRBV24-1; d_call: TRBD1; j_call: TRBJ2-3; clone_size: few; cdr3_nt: TGTGCCACCAGTGATTCCGGGACAGGGTGGGATACGCAGTATTTT; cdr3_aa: CATSDSGTGWDTQYF
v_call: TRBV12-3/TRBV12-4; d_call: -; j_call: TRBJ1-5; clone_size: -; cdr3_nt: TGTGCCTCCCTAAGGGCAGCCGGCGGGAGCAATCAGCCCCAGCATTTT; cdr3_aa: CASLRAAGGSNQPQHF
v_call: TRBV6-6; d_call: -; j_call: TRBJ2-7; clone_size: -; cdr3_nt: TGTGCCAGCAGTCGCCAGAGACAGAGGAACGAGCAGTACTTC; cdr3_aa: CASSRQRQRNEQYF
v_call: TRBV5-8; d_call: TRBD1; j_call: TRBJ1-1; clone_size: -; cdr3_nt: TGTGCCAGCGACAGGGCGCGAGGTTTGAACACTGAAGCTTTCTTT; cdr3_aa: CASDRARGLNTEAFF
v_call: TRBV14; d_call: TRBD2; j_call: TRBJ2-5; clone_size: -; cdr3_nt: TGTGCCAGCAGCCCGATCGGGACTAGCGGGAGGAACGGGCAGTACTTC; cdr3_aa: CASSPIGTSGRNGQYF
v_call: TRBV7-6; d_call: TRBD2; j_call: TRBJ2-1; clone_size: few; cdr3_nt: TGTGCCAGCAGCTTATGGGTAGCGGGAGTCACTAGAAATGAGCAGTTCTTC; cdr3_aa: CASSLWVAGVTRNEQFF
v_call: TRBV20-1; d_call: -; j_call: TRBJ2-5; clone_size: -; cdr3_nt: TGCAGTGCTAGGCCACTCGGGTACGGGGAGACCCAGTACTTC; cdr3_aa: CSARPLGYGETQYF
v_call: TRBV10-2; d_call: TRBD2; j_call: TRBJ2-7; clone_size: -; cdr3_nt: TGCGCCAGCAAATCGAGCGGGAGCGTCTACGAGCAGTACTTC; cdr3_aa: CASKSSGSVYEQYF
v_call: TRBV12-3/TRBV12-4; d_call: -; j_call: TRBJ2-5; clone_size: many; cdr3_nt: TGTGCCAGCAGTTTCCCCGGGGGCCAAGAGACCCAGTACTTC; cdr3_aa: CASSFPGGQETQYF
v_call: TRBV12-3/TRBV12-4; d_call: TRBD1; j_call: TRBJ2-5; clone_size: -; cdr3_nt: TGTGCCAGCAGTGTAGACAGGGTAAGGGAGACCCAGTACTTC; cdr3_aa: CASSVDRVRETQYF